The clone carrying this TCR beta chain was detected once. One end of the junction fails to match germline, which may point to a read error. The starting material, graft tissue, was processed to release intraepithelial and lamina propria lymphocytes. CDR3 length: 16 residues. The germline gives CDR1 SSHAT, CDR2 FNYEAQ (reference sequence). Data came from immunoSEQ multiplex PCR; TCRdb stores just in-frame clones and leaves some out. The table shows 35,000 to 40,000 clones, with about 85% occurring only once. The source of the sample is a study of graft-versus-host responses after intestinal transplantation.

This sequence was found in a human patient who received an intestinal transplant, so some T cells may come from the graft donor. J is TRBJ2-1 and V is TRBV7-7; D remains unclear. The sample here was ileum tissue, taken about 200 days after intestinal transplant. The CDR3 here is CASSPYGDGSYNEQFF. CDR3 nucleotides: TGTGCTAGCAGCCCTTACGGAGACGGATCCTACAATGAGCAGTTCTTC.